Following are 7 T cell receptor beta chains from one sample sequenced in a study of CD8 T cells in Susac syndrome. With random hexamers, roughly 0.5 to 1 ug RNA was reverse transcribed. TCRdb reprocessed the immunoSEQ multiplex PCR reads with MiXCR, giving one entry per CDR3 protein. The table shows approximately 120,000 distinct CDR3 sequences, with around 90% occurring only once. Material: CD8+ T cells from PBMCs. All receptors derive from a human donor in good health.

The V gene is TRBV18, the J gene TRBJ1-1; no firm D call. Germline V lookup: CDR1 KGHSH, CDR2 LQKENI. The germline V and J ends were trimmed by 3 bases and 0 bases, with 14 bases remaining between them. The CDR3 length is 16 residues. The CDR3 region is CASSPLNGLLNTEAFF. The DNA of the CDR3 is TGTGCCAGCTCACCGCTAAACGGCCTATTGAACACTGAAGCTTTCTTT.

The chain carries TRBV7-2 and TRBJ2-1; 8 bases line up with TRBD2. The ends lost 5 bases at V and 8 bases at J; junction bases unmatched: 11. The CDR3 runs to 15 residues. Germline-derived CDR1 and CDR2 are SGHTA and FQGNSA. CDR3: CASSQNRFGRDEQFF. In nucleotides, the CDR3 is TGTGCCAGCAGCCAGAACAGGTTCGGGAGGGATGAGCAGTTCTTC.

This sequence joins TRBV7-9 and TRBJ1-1, with no clear D. The CDR3 consists of 15 residues. The germline V gene has CDR1 SEHNR and CDR2 FQNEAQ (reference sequence). V lost 1 base to trimming and J lost 8 bases, with 17 bases between them. CDR3 bases: TGTGCCAGCAGCTTAGTATCCGGCCTTAGCGCAGAAGCTTTCTTT. Translation gives CASSLVSGLSAEAFF.

This clonotype was recorded once. The rearrangement joins TRBV19 to TRBJ2-6; D gene unclear. CDR1 and CDR2 from the germline V gene are LNHDA and SQIVND (reference sequence). This CDR3 has 17 amino acids. Trimming removed 0 bases from V and 0 bases from J, with 9 bases in between. The CDR3 bases are TGTGCCAGTAGTATAGACGGCGGCTCCTCTGGGGCCAACGTCCTGACTTTC. This translates into CASSIDGGSSGANVLTF. Based on the CDR3 plus reference TRBV19 and TRBJ2-6, the full variable domain is DGGITQSPKYLFRKEGQNVTLSCEQNLNHDAMYWYRQDPGQGLRLIYYSQIVNDFQKGDIAEGYSVSREKKESFPLTVTSAQKNPTAFYLCASSIDGGSSGANVLTFGAGSRLTVL.

The rearrangement uses TRBV3-1 and TRBJ1-1; 8 nucleotides line up with TRBD1. CDR3 size: 15 residues. Trimming at V came to 0 bases and at J to 10 bases, leaving 10 bases not matched to a gene. The germline gives CDR1 LGHDT, CDR2 YNNKEL (reference sequence). The DNA of the CDR3 is TGTGCCAGCAGCCAAGACAGGGGGCGGGGCGCGGTAGCTTTCTTT. Protein product: CASSQDRGRGAVAFF.

The chain recombines TRBV29-1 with TRBJ2-3, with 7 bases matching TRBD2. Germline loops: CDR1 SQVTM, CDR2 ANQGSEA. This CDR3 comprises 15 residues. Trimming cost V 0 bases and J 4 bases; bases outside gene matches: 7. CDR3 amino acids: CSVEDLEGRADTQYF. CDR3 nucleotide sequence: TGCAGCGTTGAAGATCTAGAGGGGAGGGCAGATACGCAGTATTTT.

This chain links TRBV9 with TRBJ1-3; the D is unclear. The CDR3 extends over 14 amino acids. The germline V and J ends were trimmed by 2 bases and 2 bases, with 8 bases remaining between them. The germline gives CDR1 SGDLS, CDR2 YYNGEE. CDR3: CASSVRRTGNTIYF. Here the CDR3 DNA reads TGTGCCAGCAGCGTTCGGCGTACTGGAAACACCATATATTTT.